This TCR beta chain was profiled in a study of control samples from healthy donors and cancer patients (dated by TCRdb to the early 2020s). In regard to this clone: No cognate antigen has been identified for it. No much larger clonotype is one base removed from it; base qualities were not supplied.

Library creation used the immunoSEQ multiplex PCR assay. TCRdb obtained this table from immuneACCESS and retained in-frame rearrangements with V and J assigned. These tables miss some clones; where compared with another copy, unresolved V genes account for less than half of the shortfall, and the remainder is unexplained. Here the sample has about 79,000 clones; under 95% occur a single time. The biggest ten clones account for over 0.95% of the sample. V trim: 5 bases; J trim: 5 bases; unmatched bases: 12. Reading the germline V gene (reference sequence) gives CDR1 MNHEY and CDR2 SMNVEV. The CDR3 goes from the cysteine to the phenylalanine over 16 residues. Just the 48-base CDR3 DNA is kept, in frame starting at base 1.

Material for sequencing was PBMCs. The chain couples TRBV27 to TRBJ1-2; 9 bases in the junction line up with TRBD1. The source is a middle-aged woman with lung cancer. The CDR3 corresponds to CASSLQGGGQGYGYTF. The nucleotide sequence reads TGTGCCAGCAGTCTCCAAGGGGGTGGACAGGGGTATGGCTACACCTTC.